This T cell receptor (beta chain) stems from a study of blood T cell repertoires in COVID-19. The overall study: Sources were T cells, B-cell-depleted T cells, or PBMCs; the material itself was cDNA or gDNA.

This CDR3 spans 16 amino acids. Germline CDR1 SGHRS, CDR2 YFSETQ. V dropped 2 bases and J dropped 5; count of bases not matched to a gene: 6. The data were produced by immunoSEQ multiplex PCR, yet TCRdb's version contains in-frame clones alone and is incomplete. The table lists around 620,000 clones, 75% to 90% of them singletons, with over 0.2% in the top ten. The sample comprised peripheral blood. The chain joins TRBV5-1 to TRBJ2-2, with TRBD1 matching over 10 bases. The sequence was obtained from a woman younger than 30 with acute or convalescent COVID-19. CDR3 DNA sequence: TGCGCCAGCAGCTTCAGGACAGGGGGGCGGACCGGGGAGCTGTTTTTT. Residues: CASSFRTGGRTGELFF.